What follows are 25 T cell receptor beta chains derived from one specimen sequenced in a study of response to subunit inactivated influenza vaccine. TCRdb analysed the RT-PCR reads with MiXCR anew, one entry per CDR3 protein. The sample records around 520,000 distinct CDR3 sequences, about 25% being singletons. Sequences were derived from CD4+ T cells sorted from PBMCs, sampled roughly 5 days after vaccination. These receptors came from a man aged 50 or older who received an inactivated influenza vaccine.

This clonotype occurred many times. The rearrangement links TRBV5-1 to TRBJ2-7, with a weak D call TRBD2 (5 bases). The V end lost 0 bases, the J end lost 7 bases, and 8 bases lay between the germline ends. Germline V CDR1 and CDR2: SGHRS, YFSETQ. This CDR3 has 12 residues. The CDR3 nucleotides are TGCGCCAGCAGCTTGGTCCGGGGAGAGCAGTACTTC. As protein: CASSLVRGEQYF.

This clonotype was observed a few times. The DNA of the CDR3 is TGTGCCAGCAGTTTGGGGGACATCTACGAGCAGTACTTC. Its protein product is CASSLGDIYEQYF. The chain links TRBV12-3 or TRBV12-4 to TRBJ2-7; a possible D gene is TRBD1 (6 bases). The length of the CDR3 is 13 residues. V was clipped by 3 bases and J by 3 bases, with 9 bases between them.

The gene calls are TRBV30 and TRBJ2-3; D gene uncertain. CDR3 length: 14 residues. The V gene lost 5 bases and the J gene lost 2 bases, with 14 bases spanning the gap. In germline, CDR1 is GTSNPN, CDR2 SVGIG (reference sequence). CDR3 in amino acids: CAWGDWGYTDTQYF. The CDR3 DNA reads TGTGCCTGGGGGGATTGGGGTTACACAGATACGCAGTATTTT.

This CDR3 reads CASRLVAGHYNEQFF. The CDR3 DNA is TGTGCAAGTCGCTTAGTTGCTGGACACTACAATGAGCAGTTCTTC. This chain links TRBV12-2 with TRBJ2-1; TRBD1 is the table's D call and was not checked against the DNA. TRBV12-2 is tagged as a pseudogene. This CDR3 has 15 residues.

The sample holds a few counts of this clonotype. For the CDR3, the DNA is TGTGCCAGCGGGCCAGACAGACTCTACGAGCAGTACTTC. As protein: CASGPDRLYEQYF. The V call is TRBV7-2, the J call TRBJ2-7; D might be TRBD1 (5 bases). The length of the CDR3 is 13 residues. CDR1 and CDR2 from the germline V gene are SGHTA and FQGNSA. V was pared by 8 bases and J by 3 bases, with 14 bases between.

V and J are TRBV7-9 and TRBJ1-2, with 11 bases identical to TRBD1. Germline-derived CDR1 and CDR2 are SEHNR and FQNEAQ (reference sequence). The CDR3 spans 14 residues. With V trimmed by 5 bases and J by 4 bases, 3 bases remained unmatched. The CDR3 spells CASSPGQGGYGYTF. CDR3 DNA: TGTGCCAGCAGCCCGGGACAGGGGGGCTATGGCTACACCTTC.

This clonotype came up many times. The chain employs TRBV4-2 and TRBJ1-4; D gene unclear. The ends were cut back, 0 bases at V and 8 bases at J, with 13 bases in the middle. Germline CDR1 LGHNA, CDR2 YNFKEQ. This CDR3 has 15 amino acids. CDR3 DNA: TGTGCCAGCAGCCAAGATCAGGTCAATCGGGAAAAACTGTTTTTT. As protein: CASSQDQVNREKLFF.

This clonotype was seen a few times. The rearrangement joins TRBV7-9 to TRBJ2-1; D ambiguous. V lost 0 bases, J lost 5 bases, and 17 bases lay in between. CDR1 SEHNR and CDR2 FQNEAQ come from the germline V gene (reference sequence). The CDR3 totals 17 residues. CDR3 nucleotide sequence: TGTGCCAGCAGCTTAGCGCTCAGATCAACGGGCAACAATGAGCAGTTCTTC. This codes for CASSLALRSTGNNEQFF. The full variable domain, its missing parts supplied by reference TRBV7-9 and TRBJ2-1, is DTGVSQNPRHKITKRGQNVTFRCDPISEHNRLYWYRQTLGQGPEFLTYFQNEAQLEKSRLLSDRFSAERPKGSFSTLEIQRTEQGDSAMYLCASSLALRSTGNNEQFFGPGTRLTVL.

Only a few counts were recorded for this clonotype. The genes are TRBV7-8 and TRBJ1-6; no clear D gene. Trimming took 1 base from V and 0 from J, leaving 13 bases between them. In germline, CDR1 is SGHVS, CDR2 FQNEAQ. This CDR3 contains 18 residues. The CDR3 here is CASSLVHKKSSYNSPLHF. The CDR3 coding sequence is TGTGCCAGCAGCTTAGTTCACAAAAAGAGCTCCTATAATTCACCCCTCCACTTT.

The chain joins TRBV7-9 to TRBJ2-7; a possible D gene is TRBD1 (6 bases). Germline assignment: CDR1 SEHNR and CDR2 FQNEAQ (reference sequence). CDR3 size: 16 residues. Deletions cut 4 bases from V and 0 bases from J, with 16 bases between. This chain's CDR3 is CASSSLRDTSSYEQYF. The CDR3 DNA follows: TGTGCCAGCAGCTCCCTCCGGGACACTAGCTCCTACGAGCAGTACTTC.

The CDR3 is CATSTPSAANSYEQYF. CDR3 DNA: TGTGCCACCAGCACTCCCTCCGCGGCGAACTCCTACGAGCAGTACTTC. The chain combines TRBV15 with TRBJ2-7; D gene unclear. The V and J ends lost 4 bases and 0 bases respectively, with 16 bases between them. Germline CDR1 LNHNV, CDR2 YYDKDF (reference sequence). This CDR3 spans 16 amino acids.

The chain uses TRBV6-2 or TRBV6-3 and TRBJ2-1; no definite D call. Germline V gene lookup returns CDR1 MNHEY and CDR2 SVGEGT. The CDR3 consists of 17 residues. Trimming took off 4 bases at V and 0 bases at J, with 16 bases between the two ends. As DNA, the CDR3 is TGTGCCAGCAGTTCTAGAAGCGTGGATTTCTCCTACAATGAGCAGTTCTTC. Its translation is CASSSRSVDFSYNEQFF.

The chain recombines TRBV20-1 with TRBJ2-7; D call uncertain. CDR1 is DFQATT and CDR2 is SNEGSKA in the germline V gene (reference sequence). The V end was cut by 3 bases, the J end by 2 bases, with 11 bases between. CDR3 length equals 13 residues. CDR3 amino acids: CSASQGRPYEQYF. In DNA, the CDR3 is TGCAGTGCTAGTCAAGGGCGGCCCTACGAGCAGTACTTC.

This clonotype came up a few times. This rearrangement joins TRBV5-1 to TRBJ2-5; D may be TRBD1 (7 bases). The germline V and J ends were trimmed by 7 bases and 5 bases, with 21 bases remaining between them. CDR1 and CDR2 from the germline V gene are SGHRS and YFSETQ. The CDR3 extends over 15 amino acids. The CDR3 DNA sequence: TGCGCCAGCGACGGGGGAAGGGGGCGCCGGGAGACCCAGTACTTC. Translated, it gives CASDGGRGRRETQYF.

This clonotype was observed a few times. The gene calls are TRBV4-3 and TRBJ2-7; possible D gene TRBD2, 6 bases. The germline gives CDR1 LGHNA, CDR2 YSLEER. The ends were cut back, 0 bases at V and 6 bases at J, with 15 bases in the middle. The CDR3 is 15 residues long. CDR3: CASSQDSWRDVEQYF. CDR3 coding DNA: TGCGCCAGCAGCCAAGATTCTTGGCGGGATGTCGAGCAGTACTTC.

The genes are TRBV7-3 and TRBJ1-2; D remains ambiguous. With 5 bases removed from V and 0 bases from J, the gap between germline ends came to 13 bases. This CDR3 is built from 15 residues. Germline-derived CDR1 and CDR2 are SGHTA and FQGTGA. This CDR3 reads CASSPSRAANYGYTF. The DNA for the CDR3 is TGTGCCAGCAGCCCCAGTCGGGCAGCTAACTATGGCTACACCTTC.

This clonotype was observed a few times. The V and J genes are TRBV3-1 and TRBJ2-1; no firm D call. This CDR3 spans 14 amino acids. CDR1 is LGHDT and CDR2 is YNNKEL in the germline V gene (reference sequence). V was pared by 3 bases and J by 7 bases, with 13 bases between. As DNA, the CDR3 is TGTGCCAGCAGCCAGGCAGGAGCCCAAAATGAGCAGTTCTTC. As protein: CASSQAGAQNEQFF.

This clonotype was seen only a few times. This chain joins TRBV20-1 and TRBJ2-3; D is ambiguous. Germline V gene data show CDR1 as DFQATT and CDR2 as SNEGSKA (reference sequence). The ends were cut back, 4 bases at V and 3 bases at J, with 8 bases in the middle. The CDR3 runs to 12 residues. The CDR3 DNA reads as TGCAGTGCTACCTCTGAGACAGATACGCAGTATTTT. Protein sequence: CSATSETDTQYF.

Only a few counts were recorded for this clonotype. The V and J genes are TRBV12-3 or TRBV12-4 and TRBJ2-2; the D gene is possibly TRBD2 (6 bases). V was clipped by 3 bases and J by 5 bases, with 13 bases between them. The CDR3 extends over 15 amino acids. The CDR3 spells CASSFSRGGTGELFF. CDR3 bases: TGTGCCAGCAGTTTCTCGCGGGGTGGGACCGGGGAGCTGTTTTTT.

J is TRBJ2-7 and V is TRBV5-4; 8 bases fit TRBD2. Germline-derived CDR1 and CDR2 are SGHNT and YYREEE (reference sequence). Trimming at V came to 3 bases and at J to 5 bases, leaving 4 bases not matched to a gene. The CDR3 length is 13 residues. The CDR3 DNA follows: TGTGCCAGCAGCTCGGCGGGAGGCAACGAGCAGTACTTC. Residues: CASSSAGGNEQYF. Combining the CDR3 with reference TRBV5-4 and TRBJ2-7 gives the whole variable domain ETGVTQSPTHLIKTRGQQVTLRCSSQSGHNTVSWYQQALGQGPQFIFQYYREEENGRGNFPPRFSGLQFPNYSSELNVNALELDDSALYLCASSSAGGNEQYFGPGTRLTVT.

This clonotype was seen only once. CDR3 nucleotides: TGTGCCAACGGACAATTTAGTACCTACGAGCAGTACTTC. Protein product: CANGQFSTYEQYF. The chain employs TRBV10-3 and TRBJ2-7; D may be TRBD1 (5 bases). Germline V gene sequence: CDR1 ENHRY, CDR2 SYGVKD. The CDR3 consists of 13 residues. Trimming stripped 10 bases from V and 2 bases from J, with 15 bases between.

The gene calls are TRBV27 and TRBJ2-7; 9 bases are shared with TRBD1. V shed 3 bases and J 4 bases; nucleotides not matched to a gene: 10. CDR3 size: 16 residues. Germline loops: CDR1 MNHEY, CDR2 SMNVEV (reference sequence). CDR3 in amino acids: CASSFRRTGEVYEQYF. DNA for the CDR3: TGTGCCAGCAGTTTCCGTCGGACAGGGGAGGTATACGAGCAGTACTTC.

This clonotype turned up a few times. This sequence joins TRBV27 and TRBJ2-1, with 9 bases aligning to TRBD2. The CDR3 runs to 17 residues. The germline gives CDR1 MNHEY, CDR2 SMNVEV (reference sequence). Trimming at V came to 4 bases and at J to 7 bases, leaving 14 bases not matched to a gene. This CDR3 reads CASSYAPLAGARNEQFF. In DNA, the CDR3 is TGTGCCAGCAGTTACGCTCCTTTAGCGGGAGCTAGAAATGAGCAGTTCTTC.

This clonotype was observed a handful of times. J is TRBJ2-1 and V is TRBV29-1, with TRBD2 as a possible D gene (6 bases). V gave up 4 bases and J gave up 9 bases, with 7 bases separating them. CDR3 length: 10 amino acids. CDR1 and CDR2 from the germline V gene are SQVTM and ANQGSEA. CDR3 loop: CSVGTTEQFF. For the CDR3, the DNA is TGCAGCGTTGGGACTACTGAGCAGTTCTTC.

The rearrangement uses TRBV4-2 and TRBJ2-1, with TRBD1 as a possible D gene (7 bases). Germline CDR1 reads LGHNA; CDR2 reads YNFKEQ. V shed 8 bases and J shed 8 bases, with 22 bases lying between them. The CDR3 runs 15 residues. The CDR3: CASDTGDSRRHEQFF. The CDR3 DNA is TGTGCCAGCGATACAGGGGACTCCAGAAGGCATGAGCAGTTCTTC.